This TCR beta chain was sequenced for a study of cytomegalovirus exposure and HLA in healthy donors. Vbeta (60) and Jbeta (13) primers were used in the PCR. TCRdb's table, derived via immunoSEQ multiplex PCR, lists solely in-frame clones and lacks some. This table has around 130,000 clones, about 8.5% appearing once. Per the germline V gene, CDR1 is SQVTM and CDR2 is ANQGSEA. This CDR3 has 15 residues. V was clipped by 8 bases and J by 7 bases; unmatched bases: 11. This clone was seen a few times. The sequenced material came from PBMCs. V and J are TRBV29-1 and TRBJ2-1, with 13 bases identical to TRBD2. This sequence originates from a man aged 35-49 years in good health and CMV-seronegative. The CDR3 is CSSWELAGGHNEQFF. The DNA of the CDR3 is TGCAGCTCTTGGGAACTAGCGGGGGGGCATAATGAGCAGTTCTTC.